Following are 25 T cell receptor beta chains from one sample sequenced in a study of blood T cell repertoires in COVID-19. TCRdb's table, derived via immunoSEQ multiplex PCR, lists solely in-frame clones and lacks some. The data hold 100,000 to 150,000 clones, with about 74% observed a single time. The sequenced material came from peripheral blood. These receptors all stem from a man aged 55 to 70 with acute or convalescent COVID-19.

The chain employs TRBV24-1 and TRBJ2-7; 9 nucleotides align to TRBD2. The CDR3 extends over 16 amino acids. CDR1 KGHDR and CDR2 SFDVKD come from the germline V gene. V shed 5 bases, J shed 6 bases, and the junction held 13 bases outside the gene matches. The CDR3 coding sequence is TGTGCCACCAGTGGCGCTAGCGGGGCAGTTGGGTCCGAGCAGTACTTC. Encoded protein: CATSGASGAVGSEQYF.

This chain joins TRBV30 and TRBJ1-1; maybe TRBD1 (5 bases). The germline gives CDR1 GTSNPN, CDR2 SVGIG (reference sequence). CDR3 length equals 14 residues. Deletions cut 1 base from V and 7 bases from J, with 16 bases between. This CDR3 is CAWSADRGFGEAFF. The CDR3 DNA follows: TGTGCCTGGAGTGCCGACCGGGGGTTCGGTGAAGCTTTCTTT.

The genes are TRBV7-9 and TRBJ1-2; D unclear. Germline V gene sequence: CDR1 SEHNR, CDR2 FQNEAQ (reference sequence). Trimming removed 4 bases at V and 2 bases at J, with 11 bases between. There are 14 residues in the CDR3. The CDR3 reads CASSSTYANYGYTF. In nucleotides, the CDR3 is TGTGCCAGCAGCTCAACCTACGCGAACTATGGCTACACCTTC.

This chain connects TRBV7-2 to TRBJ2-3; perhaps TRBD1 as D (6 bases). The CDR3 loop spans 15 amino acids. Germline CDR1 is SGHTA and CDR2 is FQGNSA. Trimming removed 2 bases at V and 2 bases at J, with 11 bases between. The CDR3 DNA reads TGTGCCAGCAGCTTAAACAGGGTTAACACAGATACGCAGTATTTT. It specifies CASSLNRVNTDTQYF. Combining the CDR3 with reference TRBV7-2 and TRBJ2-3 gives the whole variable domain GAGVSQSPSNKVTEKGKDVELRCDPISGHTALYWYRQSLGQGLEFLIYFQGNSAPDKSGLPSDRFSAERTGGSVSTLTIQRTQQEDSAVYLCASSLNRVNTDTQYFGPGTRLTVL.

The chain carries TRBV12-3 or TRBV12-4 and TRBJ1-5; D ambiguous. V dropped 7 bases and J dropped 3 bases, with 10 bases sitting between them. The CDR3 has 13 residues. CDR3 in amino acids: CASTGLPNQPQHF. The CDR3 DNA follows: TGTGCCAGCACTGGACTGCCCAATCAGCCCCAGCATTTT.

The V gene is TRBV12-5, the J gene TRBJ2-2; 10 bases fit TRBD2. Per the germline V gene, CDR1 is LGHNT and CDR2 is FRNRAP. This CDR3 is built from 17 residues. V shed 5 bases and J 1 base; nucleotides not matched to a gene: 7. The CDR3 region is CASGHNRTSGNTGELFF. The CDR3 DNA is TGTGCTAGTGGTCACAATCGGACTAGCGGGAACACCGGGGAGCTGTTTTTT.

The rearrangement uses TRBV5-1 and TRBJ2-2, with D possibly matching TRBD1 (5 bases). The CDR3 runs 15 residues. V lost 2 bases, J lost 2 bases, and 10 bases lay in between. Germline lookup yields CDR1 SGHRS and CDR2 YFSETQ. CDR3 sequence reads: CASSLSWGNTGELFF. CDR3 DNA: TGCGCCAGCAGCTTAAGTTGGGGCAACACCGGGGAGCTGTTTTTT.

This clone showed up just a few times. V gene TRBV11-3 combines with J gene TRBJ2-6, with D uncertain. The CDR3 totals 15 residues. Trimming stripped 1 base from V and 1 base from J, with 5 bases between. Germline V lookup: CDR1 SGHNT, CDR2 YENEEA. For the CDR3, the DNA is TGTGCCAGCAGCTTAGGAGTATCTGGGGCCAACGTCCTGACTTTC. It encodes CASSLGVSGANVLTF.

This clone was recorded a few times. This sequence joins TRBV19 and TRBJ2-1; maybe TRBD2 (6 bases). V lost 4 bases and J lost 7, with 20 bases in between. Germline CDR1 is LNHDA and CDR2 is SQIVND (reference sequence). The CDR3 runs 16 residues. CDR3 amino acids: CASSKGRTFGGNEQFF. The CDR3 DNA follows: TGTGCCAGTAGTAAGGGACGGACTTTCGGGGGTAATGAGCAGTTCTTC.

The rearrangement joins TRBV10-1 to TRBJ2-1; 9 bases align to TRBD1. The CDR3 has 15 amino acids. Germline CDR1 and CDR2: WNHNN and SYGVQD (reference sequence). V shed 4 bases and J 7 bases; nucleotides not matched to a gene: 8. The CDR3 here is CASSGTGGEWNEQFF. As DNA, the CDR3 is TGCGCCAGCAGTGGAACAGGGGGCGAATGGAATGAGCAGTTCTTC.

This clone showed up many times. The V and J genes are TRBV7-3 and TRBJ2-1; the D is unclear. V gave up 3 bases and J gave up 4 bases, with 13 bases separating them. The length of the CDR3 is 15 residues. Per the germline V gene, CDR1 is SGHTA and CDR2 is FQGTGA. The DNA for the CDR3 is TGTGCCAGCAGCTTCAGCGCCTCGGCTTACAATGAGCAGTTCTTC. Translation: CASSFSASAYNEQFF.

The gene calls are TRBV3-1 (or the pseudogene TRBV3-2) and TRBJ2-1; TRBD1 might be the D (5 bases). V was trimmed by 1 base and J by 1 base, leaving 14 bases between them. CDR3 size: 17 residues. Germline V lookup: CDR1 LGHDT, CDR2 YNNKEL (reference sequence). The CDR3 loop reads CASSQGFARGSYNEQFF. As DNA, the CDR3 is TGTGCCAGCAGCCAAGGCTTCGCTAGGGGATCCTACAATGAGCAGTTCTTC.

The chain carries TRBV2 and TRBJ1-1; 8 bases are a match to TRBD1. Germline V gene data show CDR1 as SNHLY and CDR2 as FYNNEI. The trim removed 6 bases at V and 0 bases at J, leaving 12 bases unmatched. The CDR3 is 17 amino acids. CDR3 residues: CASRDEARGRVNTEAFF. The CDR3 coding sequence is TGTGCCAGCAGAGACGAAGCCAGGGGGCGGGTGAACACTGAAGCTTTCTTT.

This sequence joins TRBV5-1 and TRBJ2-7; TRBD2 is a possible D gene (5 bases). The germline V gene has CDR1 SGHRS and CDR2 YFSETQ. The V end was cut by 4 bases, the J end by 0 bases, with 17 bases between. The CDR3 consists of 16 residues. CDR3 amino acids: CASSAAGNPSSYEQYF. The CDR3 DNA sequence: TGCGCCAGCAGCGCAGCCGGGAACCCGAGCTCCTACGAGCAGTACTTC.

This clone was detected a few times. The V gene is TRBV12-3 or TRBV12-4, the J gene TRBJ2-1, with 9 bases lining up with TRBD2. This CDR3 is 13 amino acids long. The V segment lost 8 bases and the J segment 7 bases; nucleotides outside the gene matches: 6. CDR3 DNA sequence: TGTGCCAGCTCCTCTAGCGGGGCTAATGAGCAGTTCTTC. This sequence encodes CASSSSGANEQFF.

V is TRBV2 and J is TRBJ2-2; D remains ambiguous. The germline V gene encodes CDR1 SNHLY and CDR2 FYNNEI. This CDR3 has 14 amino acids. V lost 4 bases, J lost 1 base, and 7 bases lay in between. For the CDR3, the DNA is TGTGCCAGCAGTGTAACTGAGAACACCGGGGAGCTGTTTTTT. This sequence encodes CASSVTENTGELFF.

V is TRBV6-2 or TRBV6-3 and J is TRBJ1-2; D remains unclear. V shed 5 bases and J shed 7 bases, with 14 bases lying between them. Germline-derived CDR1 and CDR2 are MNHEY and SVGEGT. This CDR3 comprises 13 residues. The CDR3: CASSPIFVFGYTF. In DNA form, the CDR3 reads TGTGCCAGCAGTCCCATTTTTGTTTTTGGCTACACCTTC.

V and J are TRBV27 and TRBJ2-5, with 9 nucleotides matching TRBD2. The trim removed 4 bases at V and 5 bases at J, leaving 8 bases unmatched. CDR3 length equals 15 residues. Germline values: CDR1 MNHEY, CDR2 SMNVEV (reference sequence). For the CDR3, the DNA is TGTGCCAGCAGTTCAAAGGGACTAGCAGGCGAGACCCAGTACTTC. It yields the protein CASSSKGLAGETQYF.

The chain employs TRBV7-9 and TRBJ1-2, with a tentative D call TRBD1 (6 bases). The V gene's germline CDR1 is SEHNR and CDR2 FQNEAQ (reference sequence). CDR3 length equals 14 residues. V was clipped by 3 bases and J by 4 bases, with 12 bases between them. For the CDR3, the DNA is TGTGCCAGCAGCTTTGCAGGGGCCGTCTATGGCTACACCTTC. Translation: CASSFAGAVYGYTF.

The genes are TRBV5-8 and TRBJ2-5; 7 nucleotides match TRBD1. The CDR3 is 15 residues long. V gave up 3 bases and J gave up 1 base; unmatched junction bases: 6. Germline V gene data show CDR1 as SGHTS and CDR2 as YDEGEE. CDR3 loop: CASSWGRQGQETQYF. The DNA of the CDR3 is TGTGCCAGCAGCTGGGGGAGACAGGGCCAAGAGACCCAGTACTTC.

The rearrangement links TRBV24-1 to TRBJ2-3; TRBD1 matches 12 bases. Germline V gene data show CDR1 as KGHDR and CDR2 as SFDVKD. V dropped 2 bases and J dropped 3; count of bases not matched to a gene: 5. The CDR3 loop spans 17 amino acids. The CDR3 nucleotides are TGTGCCACCAGTGATTCGGGGACAGGGGGCATGACAGATACGCAGTATTTT. Translation gives CATSDSGTGGMTDTQYF.

The gene calls are TRBV21-1 and TRBJ1-5. TRBV21-1 is recorded as a pseudogene. This CDR3 contains 16 residues. The CDR3 coding sequence is TGTGCCAGACCCGGGGTATGGCATTATAGCAATCAGCCCCAGCATTTT. It codes for CARPGVWHYSNQPQHF.

The rearrangement joins TRBV2 to TRBJ1-6; D not certain. The germline gives CDR1 SNHLY, CDR2 FYNNEI. The V end was cut by 2 bases, the J end by 10 bases, with 12 bases between. This CDR3 region has 14 residues. CDR3 DNA sequence: TGTGCCAGCAGTGAAAGTTGGAGCGGGTCACCCCTCCACTTT. It specifies CASSESWSGSPLHF.

This chain connects TRBV5-4 to TRBJ1-4; D possibly corresponds to TRBD1 (6 bases). V was shortened by 3 bases and J by 5 bases, with 14 bases between the two germline ends. The germline gives CDR1 SGHNT, CDR2 YYREEE (reference sequence). The CDR3 spans 15 residues. CDR3 coding DNA: TGTGCCAGCAGCTCCAGGACAGTTTCGAATGAAAAACTGTTTTTT. Protein product: CASSSRTVSNEKLFF.

The chain uses TRBV12-3 or TRBV12-4 and TRBJ1-2; 7 positions match TRBD1. The J segment lost 5 bases and the V segment lost 6 bases, leaving 6 bases of the junction unmatched. The CDR3 spans 13 residues. CDR3 loop: CASSRDSSYGYTF. Written as DNA, the CDR3 is TGTGCCAGCAGCCGGGACAGTAGTTATGGCTACACCTTC.